The sequence of this T cell receptor (beta chain) was determined in a study of human T cells and chemical hapten exposure. TCRdb independently ran MiXCR on the RACE reads; one entry per CDR3 protein. Here the sample spans tens of thousands of distinct CDR3 sequences, roughly an eighth being singletons. Time point specified: pre-sensitization, week 0. Treatment reported: therapeutic diphenylcyclopropenone sensitization with weekly scalp DPC. The sequenced sample was whole blood, obtained in connection with sensitization to the hapten diphenylcyclopropenone (DPC). The TCR sequence derives from a woman in her twenties or thirties with alopecia areata. Some clones in this sample may be carry-over from other donors' samples.

CDR3 DNA sequence: TGTGCCAGCTCACAGGGCATCGGCTCTGGAAACACCATATATTTT. Translated: CASSQGIGSGNTIYF. This chain connects TRBV18 to TRBJ1-3; D call uncertain. Germline values: CDR1 KGHSH, CDR2 LQKENI. The CDR3 totals 15 residues. Trimming removed 4 bases at V and 0 bases at J, with 10 bases between.